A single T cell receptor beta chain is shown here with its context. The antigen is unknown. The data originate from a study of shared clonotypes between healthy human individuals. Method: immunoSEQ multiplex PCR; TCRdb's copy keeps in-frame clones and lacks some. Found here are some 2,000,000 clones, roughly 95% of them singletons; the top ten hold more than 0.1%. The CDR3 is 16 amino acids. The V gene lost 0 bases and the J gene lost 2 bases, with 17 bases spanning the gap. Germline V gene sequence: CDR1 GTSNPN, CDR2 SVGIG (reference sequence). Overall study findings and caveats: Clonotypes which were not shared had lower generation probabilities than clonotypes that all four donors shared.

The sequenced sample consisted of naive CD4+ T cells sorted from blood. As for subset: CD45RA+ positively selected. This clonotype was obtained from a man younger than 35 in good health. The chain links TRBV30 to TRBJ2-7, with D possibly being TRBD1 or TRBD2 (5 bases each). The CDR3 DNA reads TGTGCCTGGAGTGTAGTTTTGGGGGTTGGACCCTACGAGCAGTACTTC. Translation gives CAWSVVLGVGPYEQYF.